This entry is about one T cell receptor beta chain. Its antigen is unidentified. Time point given: patch test 2, 6 weeks after DPC sensitization. Treatment denoted: therapeutic diphenylcyclopropenone sensitization with weekly scalp DPC. This record belongs to a study of human T cells and chemical hapten exposure. CDR1 and CDR2 (germline): MNHEY, SVGEGT. V was trimmed by 6 bases and J by 0 bases, leaving 9 bases between them. CDR3 length equals 15 residues. Whole-study results and caveats: The study found that DPC sensitization did not change TCRs above 1 in 1000 frequency.

TCRdb re-called the RACE reads through MiXCR, storing one row per CDR3 protein. The table lists nearly 85,000 distinct CDR3 sequences, 11% of them singletons, with around 1.5% in the top ten. The chain recombines TRBV6-2 or TRBV6-3 with TRBJ2-6; no definite D call. The sequencing here drew on whole blood, taken in connection with sensitization to the hapten diphenylcyclopropenone (DPC). This receptor was obtained from a man aged 18 to 29 with alopecia areata. Some clones in this sample may be carry-over from other donors' samples. CDR3 region: CASSRSDSGANVLTF. As DNA, the CDR3 is TGTGCCAGCAGCCGGAGTGACTCTGGGGCCAACGTCCTGACTTTC.